The source of this TCR beta chain is a study of identical twins. Template switching (which added a universal primer site) was used, and cDNA carried unique molecular identifiers. TCRdb reprocessed the 5' RACE reads with MiXCR, giving one entry per CDR3 protein. The data show hundreds of thousands of distinct CDR3 sequences, over 5% seen once. V lost 6 bases and J 5 bases, leaving 13 bases between the germline ends. CDR1 and CDR2 from the germline V gene are SQVTM and ANQGSEA. CDR3 length: 12 amino acids. This clonotype occurred many times. Its antigen remains unidentified. Regarding the study as a whole: Twin sharing of out-of-frame TCR alpha was underestimated by models in monozygotic pairs. Where out-of-frame alpha sequences were twin-shared, they showed excess low generation probability.

This sequence joins TRBV29-1 and TRBJ1-1; D remains ambiguous. Sequenced material: naive T cells sorted from blood. The clonotype comes from a man younger than 30 in good health. DNA of the CDR3: TGCAGCGTACAGTTGAGCAGTACTGAAGCTTTCTTT. The encoded protein is CSVQLSSTEAFF.